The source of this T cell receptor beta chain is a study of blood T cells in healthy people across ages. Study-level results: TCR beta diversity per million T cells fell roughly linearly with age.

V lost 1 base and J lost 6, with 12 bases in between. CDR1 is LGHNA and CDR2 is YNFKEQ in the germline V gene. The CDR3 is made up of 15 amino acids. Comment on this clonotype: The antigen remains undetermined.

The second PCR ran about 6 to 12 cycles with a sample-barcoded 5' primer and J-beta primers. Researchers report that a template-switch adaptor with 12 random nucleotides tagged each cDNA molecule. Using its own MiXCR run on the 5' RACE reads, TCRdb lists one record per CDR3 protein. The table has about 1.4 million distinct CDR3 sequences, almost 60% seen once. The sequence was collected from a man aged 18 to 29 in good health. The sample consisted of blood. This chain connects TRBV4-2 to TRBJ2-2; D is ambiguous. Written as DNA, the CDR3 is TGTGCCAGCAGCCAAGGTGCTAGTCTTGCCGGGGAGCTGTTTTTT. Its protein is CASSQGASLAGELFF.